The clone carrying this TCR beta chain has just a few counts. As yet, its antigen is unknown. The sample is drawn from a study of glioma-infiltrating T cells. Study observations and caveats: Above-expected tissue-blood divergence occurred in all gliomas, most in low-grade ones.

The CDR3 contains 19 residues. V shed 3 bases, J shed 3 bases, and the junction held 11 bases outside the gene matches. Looked up from germline, CDR1 is LNHDA and CDR2 is SQIVND (reference sequence). The iRepertoire nested amplicon-rescue multiplex PCR amplified TCR alpha and beta CDR3s from RNA. TCRdb re-derived calls from the multiplex PCR reads in MiXCR, one entry per CDR3 protein. Here the sample spans approximately 120,000 distinct CDR3 sequences, around 25% being singletons. Material for sequencing was glioma tissue, nonneoplastic brain tissue, or PBMCs (not recorded which). This sequence was found in a human donor with low-grade glioma or glioblastoma, undergoing nonglioma brain surgery, or in good health (not recorded which). The rearrangement links TRBV19 to TRBJ2-1; 13 bases map to TRBD2. The CDR3 DNA is TGTGCCAGTAGTATGGGATCTCCCTGGACTAGCGGGGGCTACAATGAGCAGTTCTTC. Its translation is CASSMGSPWTSGGYNEQFF.